Sequencing of this TCR beta chain was carried out in a study of post-analysis software for immune sequencing data. Libraries were made from TCR beta cDNA, and they carried unique molecular identifiers. TCRdb independently ran MiXCR on the PCR reads; one entry per CDR3 protein. The sample shows roughly 570,000 distinct CDR3 sequences, roughly 34% of them seen only once. This clonotype turned up a few times. Its target is unknown. Study-wide findings and caveats: Roughly 5 TRBV segments were significantly more frequent in patients than in controls. TRBV5-6, TRBV5-1 and TRBV20-1 were among these segments.

The CDR3 extends over 17 amino acids. Trimming removed 5 bases from V and 3 bases from J; junction bases left unmatched: 10. The germline V gene encodes CDR1 MNHEY and CDR2 SMNVEV (reference sequence). The clonotype comes from a girl younger than 18 with multiple sclerosis. Material: blood. The V call is TRBV27, the J call TRBJ2-2; 9 nucleotides match TRBD2. The CDR3 loop is CASSPRSSGVYTGELFF. DNA for the CDR3: TGTGCCAGCAGTCCCCGATCTAGCGGGGTCTACACCGGGGAGCTGTTTTTT.